This T cell receptor (beta chain) was captured by sequencing in a study of OX40 agonist ivuxolimab in advanced cancers. V lost 2 bases to trimming and J lost 8 bases; unmatched junction nucleotides: 8. The CDR3 is made up of 15 amino acids. Looked up from germline, CDR1 is SGHRS and CDR2 is YFSETQ. The data were produced by immunoSEQ multiplex PCR, yet TCRdb's version contains in-frame clones alone and is incomplete. The repertoire includes approximately 100,000 clones, approximately 90% of them detected once, and 0.4% to 0.55% sits in the top ten. This TCR was recovered from an adult with an advanced solid tumor such as melanoma, head and neck, liver or kidney cancer. The sample in question was CD4+ or CD8+ T cells sorted from blood, obtained in a trial of the OX40 agonist ivuxolimab. The chain couples TRBV5-1 to TRBJ2-1, with TRBD2 identical over 9 bases. The CDR3 region has the DNA TGCGCCAGCAGCTTTCGGCCTAGCGGGGACGATGAGCAGTTCTTC. Translation gives CASSFRPSGDDEQFF. Supplemented by reference TRBV5-1 and TRBJ2-1, the full variable domain reads KAGVTQTPRYLIKTRGQQVTLSCSPISGHRSVSWYQQTPGQGLQFLFEYFSETQRNKGNFPGRFSGRQFSNSRSEMNVSTLELGDSALYLCASSFRPSGDDEQFFGPGTRLTVL.